This T cell receptor (beta chain) is drawn from a study of sequential checkpoint blockade in melanoma. Overall study: Over 20 patients had matched tumor biopsies before treatment and at week 13 after nivolumab or ipilimumab alone. Study results and caveats: Pretreatment TIL clonality tracked with response in the nivolumab-first arm.

This table comes from immunoSEQ multiplex PCR, and its TCRdb copy is limited to in-frame clones, with some not included. The sample shows about 2,500 clones, roughly 21% of them seen only once. This CDR3 is 15 amino acids long. Germline V lookup: CDR1 SQVTM, CDR2 ANQGSEA. V lost 6 bases, J lost 10 bases, and 16 bases stayed unmatched. This clone is large. As yet, its antigen is unknown. Documented treatment: randomized to nivolumab then ipilimumab (arm A) or the reverse (arm B). Patients had received no earlier DNA-damaging chemotherapy. The sequence derives from a human donor with melanoma. This rearrangement joins TRBV29-1 to TRBJ2-1; 9 nucleotides line up with TRBD2. Sequencing used tumor tissue (inferred from file names), obtained from a patient given nivolumab and ipilimumab in sequence. The CDR3 reads CSVLTFAASGDEQFF. The CDR3 DNA follows: TGCAGCGTACTTACGTTCGCGGCTAGCGGGGACGAGCAGTTCTTC.